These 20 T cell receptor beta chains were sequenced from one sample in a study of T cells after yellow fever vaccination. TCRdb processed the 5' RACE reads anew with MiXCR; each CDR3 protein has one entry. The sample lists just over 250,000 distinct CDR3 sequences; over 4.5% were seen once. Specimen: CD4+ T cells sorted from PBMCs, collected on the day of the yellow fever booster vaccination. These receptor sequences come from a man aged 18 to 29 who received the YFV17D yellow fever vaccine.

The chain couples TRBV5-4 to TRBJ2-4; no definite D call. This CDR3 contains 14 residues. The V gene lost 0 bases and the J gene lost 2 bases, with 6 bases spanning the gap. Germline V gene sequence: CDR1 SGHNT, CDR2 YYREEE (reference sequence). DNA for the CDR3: TGTGCCAGCAGCTTGGAGGTTACCAAAAACATTCAGTACTTC. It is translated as CASSLEVTKNIQYF. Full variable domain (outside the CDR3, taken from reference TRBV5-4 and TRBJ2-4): ETGVTQSPTHLIKTRGQQVTLRCSSQSGHNTVSWYQQALGQGPQFIFQYYREEENGRGNFPPRFSGLQFPNYSSELNVNALELDDSALYLCASSLEVTKNIQYFGAGTRLSVL.

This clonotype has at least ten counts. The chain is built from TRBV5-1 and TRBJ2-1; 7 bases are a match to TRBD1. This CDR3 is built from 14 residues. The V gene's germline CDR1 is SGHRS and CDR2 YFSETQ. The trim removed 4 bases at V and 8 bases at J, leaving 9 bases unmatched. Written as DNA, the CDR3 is TGCGCCAGCAGCCCCAGGCCCGGACAGGATGAGCAGTTCTTC. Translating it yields CASSPRPGQDEQFF.

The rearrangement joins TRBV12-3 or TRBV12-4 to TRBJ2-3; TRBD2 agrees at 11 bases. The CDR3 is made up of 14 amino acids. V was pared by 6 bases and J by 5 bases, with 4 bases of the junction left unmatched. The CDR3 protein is CASSVAGGGDTQYF. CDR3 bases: TGTGCCAGCAGCGTAGCGGGGGGGGGAGATACGCAGTATTTT.

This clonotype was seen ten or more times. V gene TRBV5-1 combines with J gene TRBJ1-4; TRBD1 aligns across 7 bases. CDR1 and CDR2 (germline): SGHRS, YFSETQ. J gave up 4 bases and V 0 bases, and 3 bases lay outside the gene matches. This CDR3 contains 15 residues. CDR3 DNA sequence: TGCGCCAGCAGCTTGGCCGGGACAGATAATGAAAAACTGTTTTTT. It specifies CASSLAGTDNEKLFF.

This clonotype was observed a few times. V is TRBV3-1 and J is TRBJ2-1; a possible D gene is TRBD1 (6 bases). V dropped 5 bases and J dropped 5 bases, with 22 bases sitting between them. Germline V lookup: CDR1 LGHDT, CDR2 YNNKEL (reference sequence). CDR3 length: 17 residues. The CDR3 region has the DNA TGTGCCAGCAGCACCTACAGGGCTCGGGCTATAAACAATGAGCAGTTCTTC. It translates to CASSTYRARAINNEQFF.

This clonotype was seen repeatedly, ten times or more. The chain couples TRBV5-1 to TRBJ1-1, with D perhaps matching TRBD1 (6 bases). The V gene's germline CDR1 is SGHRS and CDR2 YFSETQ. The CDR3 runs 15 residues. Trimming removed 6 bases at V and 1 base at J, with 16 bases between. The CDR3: CASTLQGSKNTEAFF. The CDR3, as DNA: TGCGCCAGCACTCTACAGGGAAGTAAGAACACTGAAGCTTTCTTT.

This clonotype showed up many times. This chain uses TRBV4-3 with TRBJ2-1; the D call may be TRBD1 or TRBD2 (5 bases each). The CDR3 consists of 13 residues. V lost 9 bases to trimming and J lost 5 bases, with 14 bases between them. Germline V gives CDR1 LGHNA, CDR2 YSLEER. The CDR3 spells CASRKPGHNEQFF. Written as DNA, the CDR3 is TGCGCCAGTAGAAAGCCGGGGCACAATGAGCAGTTCTTC.

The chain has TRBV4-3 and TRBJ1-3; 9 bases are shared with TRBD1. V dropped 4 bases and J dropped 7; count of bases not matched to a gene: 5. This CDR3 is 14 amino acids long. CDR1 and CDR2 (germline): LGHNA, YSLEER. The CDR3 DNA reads TGCGCCAGCAGCCTCACAGGGGGCAAGAACACCATATATTTT. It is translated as CASSLTGGKNTIYF.

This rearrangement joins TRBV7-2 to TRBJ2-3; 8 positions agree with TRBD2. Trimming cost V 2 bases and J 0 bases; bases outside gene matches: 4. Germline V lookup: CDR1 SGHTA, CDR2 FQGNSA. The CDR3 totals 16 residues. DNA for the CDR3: TGTGCCAGCAGCTTAATAGCGGGGAGTAGCACAGATACGCAGTATTTT. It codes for CASSLIAGSSTDTQYF.

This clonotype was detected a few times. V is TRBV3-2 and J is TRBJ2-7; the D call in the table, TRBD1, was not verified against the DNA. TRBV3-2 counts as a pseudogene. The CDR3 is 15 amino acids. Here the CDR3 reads CASSQAGTAYPEQYF. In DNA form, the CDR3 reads TGTGCCAGCAGCCAAGCTGGGACAGCGTACCCCGAGCAGTACTTC.

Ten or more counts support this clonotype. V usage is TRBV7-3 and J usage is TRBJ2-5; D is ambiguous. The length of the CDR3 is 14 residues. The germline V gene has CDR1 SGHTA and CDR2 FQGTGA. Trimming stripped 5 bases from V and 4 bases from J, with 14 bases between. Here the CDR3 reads CASSPGSQRETQYF. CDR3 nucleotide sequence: TGTGCCAGCAGCCCCGGGTCTCAACGAGAGACCCAGTACTTC.

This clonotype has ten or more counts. In nucleotides, the CDR3 is TGTGCCAGCAGTCATACAGGGCTTGGAAACACCATATATTTT. Translated: CASSHTGLGNTIYF. The chain links TRBV7-8 to TRBJ1-3; tentative D call: TRBD1 (6 bases). In germline, CDR1 is SGHVS, CDR2 FQNEAQ. The CDR3 is made up of 14 amino acids. Between the trimmed V and J ends, which lost 6 bases and 3 bases, there was a span of 12 bases. Using reference TRBV7-8 and TRBJ1-3 for the parts outside the CDR3, the full variable domain is GAGVSQSPRYKVAKRGQDVALRCDPISGHVSLFWYQQALGQGPEFLTYFQNEAQLDKSGLPSDRFFAERPEGSVSTLKIQRTQQEDSAVYLCASSHTGLGNTIYFGEGSWLTVV.

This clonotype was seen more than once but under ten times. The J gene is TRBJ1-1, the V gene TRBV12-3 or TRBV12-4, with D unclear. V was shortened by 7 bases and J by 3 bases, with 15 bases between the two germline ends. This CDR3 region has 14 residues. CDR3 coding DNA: TGTGCCAGCACCGGGTGGGTAGCGGACACTGAAGCTTTCTTT. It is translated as CASTGWVADTEAFF.

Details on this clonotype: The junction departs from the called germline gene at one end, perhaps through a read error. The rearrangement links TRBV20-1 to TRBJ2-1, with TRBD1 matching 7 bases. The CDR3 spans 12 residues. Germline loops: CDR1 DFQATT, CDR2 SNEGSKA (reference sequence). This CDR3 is CSARVRGNEEFF. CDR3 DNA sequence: TGCAGTGCTAGAGTCAGGGGGAATGAGGAGTTCTTC.

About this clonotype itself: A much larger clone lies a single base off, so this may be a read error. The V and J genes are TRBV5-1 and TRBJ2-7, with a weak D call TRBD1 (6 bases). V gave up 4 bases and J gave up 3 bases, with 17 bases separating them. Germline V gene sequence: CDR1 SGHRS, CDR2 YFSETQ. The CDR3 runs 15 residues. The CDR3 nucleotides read TGCGCCAGCAGCCGGATGGAGATCAGGGGCTACGAGCAGTACTTC. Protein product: CASSRMEIRGYEQYF. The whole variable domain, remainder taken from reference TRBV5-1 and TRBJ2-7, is KAGVTQTPRYLIKTRGQQVTLSCSPISGHRSVSWYQQTPGQGLQFLFEYFSETQRNKGNFPGRFSGRQFSNSRSEMNVSTLELGDSALYLCASSRMEIRGYEQYFGPGTRLTVT.

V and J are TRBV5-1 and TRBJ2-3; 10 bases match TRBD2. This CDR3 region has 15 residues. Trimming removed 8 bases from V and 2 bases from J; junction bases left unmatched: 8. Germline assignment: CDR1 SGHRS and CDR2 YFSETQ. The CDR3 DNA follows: TGCGCCAGTAGCGGGGGGAGTCTCTACACAGATACGCAGTATTTT. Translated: CASSGGSLYTDTQYF.

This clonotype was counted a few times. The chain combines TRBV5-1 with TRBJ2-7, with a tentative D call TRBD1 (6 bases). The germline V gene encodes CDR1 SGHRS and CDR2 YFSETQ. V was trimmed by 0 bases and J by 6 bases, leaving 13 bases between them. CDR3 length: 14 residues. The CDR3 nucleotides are TGCGCCAGCAGCTTGGACAGGGAACTGAGCGAGCAGTACTTC. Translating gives CASSLDRELSEQYF.

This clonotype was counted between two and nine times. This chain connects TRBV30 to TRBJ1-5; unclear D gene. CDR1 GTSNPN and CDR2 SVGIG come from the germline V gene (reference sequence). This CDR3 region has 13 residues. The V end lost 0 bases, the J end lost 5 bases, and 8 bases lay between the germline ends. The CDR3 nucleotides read TGTGCCTGGAGTGTACGAGAGGATCAGCCCCAGCATTTT. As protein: CAWSVREDQPQHF.

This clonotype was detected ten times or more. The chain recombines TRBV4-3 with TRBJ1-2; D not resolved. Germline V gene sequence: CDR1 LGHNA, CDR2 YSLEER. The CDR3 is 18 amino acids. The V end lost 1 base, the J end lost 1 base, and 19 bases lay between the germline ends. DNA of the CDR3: TGCGCCAGCAGCCAAGCTGCCCGGACGGTACCCGATAACTATGGCTACACCTTC. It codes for CASSQAARTVPDNYGYTF.

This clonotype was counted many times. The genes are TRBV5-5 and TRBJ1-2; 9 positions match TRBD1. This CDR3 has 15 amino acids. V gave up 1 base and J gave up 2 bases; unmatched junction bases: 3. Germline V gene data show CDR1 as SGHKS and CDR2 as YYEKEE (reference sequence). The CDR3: CASSLWTGDNYGYTF. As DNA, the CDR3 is TGTGCCAGCAGCTTGTGGACAGGGGACAACTATGGCTACACCTTC.